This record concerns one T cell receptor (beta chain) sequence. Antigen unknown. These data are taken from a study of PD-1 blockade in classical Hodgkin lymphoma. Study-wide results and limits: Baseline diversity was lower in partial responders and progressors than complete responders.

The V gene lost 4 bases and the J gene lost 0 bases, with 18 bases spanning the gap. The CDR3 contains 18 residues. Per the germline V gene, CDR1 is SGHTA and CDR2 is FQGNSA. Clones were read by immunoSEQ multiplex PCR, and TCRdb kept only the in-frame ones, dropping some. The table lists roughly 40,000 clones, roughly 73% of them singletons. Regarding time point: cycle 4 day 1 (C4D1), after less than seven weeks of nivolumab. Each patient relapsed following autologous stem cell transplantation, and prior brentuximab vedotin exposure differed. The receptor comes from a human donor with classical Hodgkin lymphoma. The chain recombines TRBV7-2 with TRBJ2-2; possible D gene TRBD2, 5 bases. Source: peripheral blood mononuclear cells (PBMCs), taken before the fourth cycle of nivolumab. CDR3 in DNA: TGTGCCAGCAGCTCCCTCGGGGTAGGGCCTTCGAACACCGGGGAGCTGTTTTTT. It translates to CASSSLGVGPSNTGELFF.